This T cell receptor beta chain was retrieved from a study of T cells after yellow fever vaccination. The table lists this clonotype with a few counts. TCRdb recomputed calls from the 5' RACE reads with MiXCR, one row per CDR3 protein. Counted here are some 260,000 distinct CDR3 sequences, roughly 5% occurring once; the ten biggest clones make up less than 3.5%. Germline assignment: CDR1 LNHDA and CDR2 SQIVND (reference sequence). This CDR3 has 16 residues. Unmatched junction bases numbered 9, after V lost 4 bases and J lost 8 bases. Sample: CD4+ T cells sorted from PBMCs, taken on the day of the yellow fever booster vaccination. This receptor was taken from a man aged 18 to 29 who received the YFV17D yellow fever vaccine. This chain joins TRBV19 and TRBJ2-1; TRBD2 matches 12 bases. The CDR3 DNA reads TGTGCCAGTAGTAACGCCGGGACTAGCGGGTCCCATGAGCAGTTCTTC. Its protein product is CASSNAGTSGSHEQFF.